This paragraph covers one TCR beta chain sequence. The antigen is undetermined. The data belong to a study of T cell responses to AZD1222 COVID-19 vaccine. Study outcomes and limitations: Nearly half of spike-specific TCRs reportedly target variant regions that are unmutated in the B.1.351 and B.1.1.7 variants. There were vaccine-associated CD4 TCRs across spike, dominant at 160-218 and 743-854. Spike-specific TCR breadth and depth went up after people got two AZD1222 doses.

Measured with immunoSEQ multiplex PCR; TCRdb has only the in-frame clones, and not every one. Of around 60,000 clones listed, about nine tenths are singletons. This CDR3 region has 15 residues. Germline CDR1 and CDR2: MGHRA and YSYEKL. Germline trimming cut 4 bases from V and 2 bases from J; bases unmatched to any gene: 7. The sample was peripheral blood, taken 28 days after the second dose of the MenACWY control vaccine. The V call is TRBV4-1, the J call TRBJ1-2, with 7 bases fitting TRBD1. This TCR derives from an adult who received the MenACWY meningococcal vaccine as a control. The CDR3 loop reads CASSRGQALNYGYTF. CDR3 sequence (DNA): TGCGCCAGCAGCCGAGGACAGGCCCTAAACTATGGCTACACCTTC.